This TCR beta chain was captured in a study of read filtering for tumor transcriptome and immune sequencing. Study details: DNase treatment preceded whole-transcriptome library preparation.

Molecular barcoded adaptors covering alpha/delta and beta/gamma chains were used on approximately 440 ng RNA. TCRdb passed the reads through MiXCR, listing each CDR3 protein once. This table has 15,000 to 20,000 distinct CDR3 sequences, 22% appearing once. This clonotype was picked up many times. Its antigen is unknown. After removal of 6 bases from V and 10 bases from J, the junction contained 13 bases not matched to a gene. CDR3 length: 15 amino acids. The germline V gene has CDR1 MDHEN and CDR2 SYDVKM. Regarding the study as a whole: IR-seq and RNA-seq agreed better without single-read clonotypes. Single-read clonotypes: 80% to 90% of IR-seq clonotypes (roughly 4% of reads), 60% to 75% of RNA-seq clonotypes (around 45% of reads).

Sequencing used a population of CD138-negative cells sorted from bone marrow. The chain recombines TRBV28 with TRBJ2-1; TRBD2 agrees at 9 bases. This clonotype originated in a donor over 35 with multiple myeloma. CDR3 loop: CASRTGTSKPHEQFF. As DNA, the CDR3 is TGTGCCAGCAGGACCGGGACTAGCAAGCCCCACGAGCAGTTCTTC.